The clone carrying this T cell receptor (beta chain) was seen more than once but under ten times. Antigen specificity is unknown. These data belong to a study of T cells in Graves' hyperthyroidism and ophthalmopathy. Whole-study results and caveats: Separating ophthalmopathy from stable hyperthyroidism was achieved by a 13 V-J model. Ophthalmopathy was identified by the model a median about seven months ahead of onset.

Researchers barred patients who had uncontrolled infection, other autoimmune disease, pregnancy or lactation. Fresh 10 ml peripheral blood yielded PBMCs. Deletions cut 6 bases from V and 6 bases from J, with 22 bases between. CDR3 length: 15 amino acids. Per the germline V gene, CDR1 is SGHRS and CDR2 is YFSETQ. Amplification yielded TCR beta CDR3 regions, with RNA transcripts as the source. When the TCR CDR3 underwent first-round RT-PCR, the HTBI primer set was used. TCRdb redid the calling of the multiplex PCR reads with MiXCR, one entry per CDR3 protein. The sample records hundreds of thousands of distinct CDR3 sequences, 12% to 15% being singletons.

This chain connects TRBV5-1 to TRBJ2-7; maybe TRBD1 (5 bases). This clonotype originated in a woman in her late teens or twenties with Graves' hyperthyroidism. What was sequenced was blood. The CDR3 coding sequence is TGCGCCAGCACCATCTCGACAGCAATTACGTCCGAGCAGTACTTC. It translates to CASTISTAITSEQYF.